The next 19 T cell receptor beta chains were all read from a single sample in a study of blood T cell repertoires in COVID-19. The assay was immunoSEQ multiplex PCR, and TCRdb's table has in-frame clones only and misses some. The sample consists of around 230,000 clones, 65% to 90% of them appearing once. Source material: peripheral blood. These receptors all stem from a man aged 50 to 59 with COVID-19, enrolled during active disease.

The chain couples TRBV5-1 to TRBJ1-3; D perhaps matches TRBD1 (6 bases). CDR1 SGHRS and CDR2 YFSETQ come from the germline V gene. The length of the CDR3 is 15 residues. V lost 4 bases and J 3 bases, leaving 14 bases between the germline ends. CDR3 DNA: TGCGCCAGCAGCCCATTCACAGGGAGTGGAAACACCATATATTTT. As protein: CASSPFTGSGNTIYF.

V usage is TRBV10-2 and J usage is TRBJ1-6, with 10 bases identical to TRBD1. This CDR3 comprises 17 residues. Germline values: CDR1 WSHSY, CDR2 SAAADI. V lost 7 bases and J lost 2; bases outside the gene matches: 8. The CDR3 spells CASKPGQGWTYNSPLHF. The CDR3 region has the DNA TGCGCCAGCAAACCGGGACAGGGGTGGACCTATAATTCACCCCTCCACTTT.

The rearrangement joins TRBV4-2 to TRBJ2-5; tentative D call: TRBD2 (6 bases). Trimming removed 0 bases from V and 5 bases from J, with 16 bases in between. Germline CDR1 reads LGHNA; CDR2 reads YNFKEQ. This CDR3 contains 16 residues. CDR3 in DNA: TGTGCCAGCAGCCAAGAATTGGGGCGCCGGGGGGAGACCCAGTACTTC. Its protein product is CASSQELGRRGETQYF.

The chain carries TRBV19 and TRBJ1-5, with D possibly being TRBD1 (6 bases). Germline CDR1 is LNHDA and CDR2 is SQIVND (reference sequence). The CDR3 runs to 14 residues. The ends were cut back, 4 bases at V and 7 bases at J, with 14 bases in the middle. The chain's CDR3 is CASSTRTVGQPQHF. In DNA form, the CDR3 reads TGTGCCAGTAGTACCCGGACAGTCGGCCAGCCCCAGCATTTT.

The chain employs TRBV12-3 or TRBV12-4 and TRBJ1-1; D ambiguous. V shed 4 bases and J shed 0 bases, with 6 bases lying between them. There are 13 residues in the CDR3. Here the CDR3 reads CASSSTVNTEAFF. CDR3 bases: TGTGCCAGCAGTTCTACAGTGAACACTGAAGCTTTCTTT.

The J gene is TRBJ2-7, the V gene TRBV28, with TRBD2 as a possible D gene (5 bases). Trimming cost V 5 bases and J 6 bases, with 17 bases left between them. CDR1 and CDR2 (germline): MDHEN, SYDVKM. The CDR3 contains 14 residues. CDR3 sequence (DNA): TGTGCCAGCAGTGTCAGCGTGGGAGTCGGCGAGCAGTACTTC. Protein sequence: CASSVSVGVGEQYF.

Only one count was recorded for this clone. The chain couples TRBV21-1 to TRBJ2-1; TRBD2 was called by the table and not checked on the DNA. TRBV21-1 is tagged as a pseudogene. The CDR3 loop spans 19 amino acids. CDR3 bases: TGTGCCAGCAGCAGACTAGCGGGGGCCTCCACATCCTACAACAGTGAGCAGTTCTTC. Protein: CASSRLAGASTSYNSEQFF.

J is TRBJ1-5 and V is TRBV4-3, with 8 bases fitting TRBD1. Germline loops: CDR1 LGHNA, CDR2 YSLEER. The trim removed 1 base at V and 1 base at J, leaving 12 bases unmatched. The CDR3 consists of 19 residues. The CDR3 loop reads CASSQAYDRGWGSNQPQHF. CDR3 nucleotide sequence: TGCGCCAGCAGCCAAGCCTATGACAGGGGTTGGGGGAGCAATCAGCCCCAGCATTTT.

DNA of the CDR3: TGTGCCAGCAGTGAAACAAGCGGGGGTACGAATGAGCAGTTCTTC. It encodes CASSETSGGTNEQFF. The chain combines TRBV2 with TRBJ2-1; 8 positions match TRBD2. Germline CDR1 is SNHLY and CDR2 is FYNNEI. With 2 bases clipped from V and 7 bases from J, the junction kept 7 bases outside the gene matches. This CDR3 is 15 amino acids long.

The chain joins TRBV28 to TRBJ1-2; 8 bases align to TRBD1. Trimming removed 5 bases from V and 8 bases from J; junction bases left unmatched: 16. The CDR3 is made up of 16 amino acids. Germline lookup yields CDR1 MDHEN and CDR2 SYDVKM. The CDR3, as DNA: TGTGCCAGCAGTCCCATCCCCTCGACAGGGGTGGAGGGCTACACCTTC. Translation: CASSPIPSTGVEGYTF.

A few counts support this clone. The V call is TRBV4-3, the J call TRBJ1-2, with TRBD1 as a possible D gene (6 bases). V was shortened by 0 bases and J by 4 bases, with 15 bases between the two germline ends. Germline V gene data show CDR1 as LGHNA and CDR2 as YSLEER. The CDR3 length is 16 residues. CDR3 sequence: CASSQELARTVYGYTF. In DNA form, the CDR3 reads TGCGCCAGCAGCCAAGAATTGGCAAGGACAGTCTATGGCTACACCTTC.

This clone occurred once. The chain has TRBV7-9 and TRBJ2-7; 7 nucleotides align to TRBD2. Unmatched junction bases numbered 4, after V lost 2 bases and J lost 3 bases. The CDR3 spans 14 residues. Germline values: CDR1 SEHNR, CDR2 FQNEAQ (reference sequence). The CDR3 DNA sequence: TGTGCCAGCAGCTTAATGGGAGGGGACTACGAGCAGTACTTC. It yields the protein CASSLMGGDYEQYF.

The CDR3 protein is CAWSVHRGGEKLFF. In DNA form, the CDR3 reads TGTGCCTGGAGTGTACACAGGGGCGGTGAAAAACTGTTTTTT. V usage is TRBV30 and J usage is TRBJ1-4; 7 bases align to TRBD1. The CDR3 runs 14 residues. CDR1 and CDR2 (germline): GTSNPN, SVGIG (reference sequence). The V gene end was trimmed by 0 bases and the J gene end by 7 bases; junction bases not matched to a gene: 5.

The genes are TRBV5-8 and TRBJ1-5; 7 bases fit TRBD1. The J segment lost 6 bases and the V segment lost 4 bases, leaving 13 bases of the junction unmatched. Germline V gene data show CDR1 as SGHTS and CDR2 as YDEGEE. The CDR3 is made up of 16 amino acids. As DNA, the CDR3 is TGTGCCAGCAGCCCCGAATTGACAGGGATAGGTCAGCCCCAGCATTTT. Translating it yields CASSPELTGIGQPQHF.

The CDR3 sequence is CASRTTGGPPDTQYF. The CDR3 coding sequence is TGTGCCAGCAGAACAACGGGGGGGCCGCCAGATACGCAGTATTTT. The chain combines TRBV11-2 with TRBJ2-3, with 8 bases that match TRBD2. The V segment lost 6 bases and the J segment 4 bases; nucleotides outside the gene matches: 9. Germline V gene sequence: CDR1 SGHAT, CDR2 FQNNGV. The CDR3 is 15 amino acids. Looking up the rest from reference TRBV11-2 and TRBJ2-3 gives the full variable domain: EAGVAQSPRYKIIEKRQSVAFWCNPISGHATLYWYQQILGQGPKLLIQFQNNGVVDDSQLPKDRFSAERLKGVDSTLKIQPAKLEDSAVYLCASRTTGGPPDTQYFGPGTRLTVL.

The CDR3 loop reads CASSRGGGRRDRPQHF. Here the CDR3 DNA reads TGTGCCAGCAGTCGAGGGGGGGGCAGGCGGGATCGACCCCAGCATTTT. V gene TRBV28 combines with J gene TRBJ1-5; D is possibly TRBD1 (6 bases). This CDR3 region has 16 residues. Trimming shortened V by 5 bases and J by 10 bases, and 24 bases separated the two germline ends. Germline values: CDR1 MDHEN, CDR2 SYDVKM. Based on the CDR3 plus reference TRBV28 and TRBJ1-5, the full variable domain is DVKVTQSSRYLVKRTGEKVFLECVQDMDHENMFWYRQDPGLGLRLIYFSYDVKMKEKGDIPEGYSVSREKKERFSLILESASTNQTSMYLCASSRGGGRRDRPQHFGDGTRLSIL.

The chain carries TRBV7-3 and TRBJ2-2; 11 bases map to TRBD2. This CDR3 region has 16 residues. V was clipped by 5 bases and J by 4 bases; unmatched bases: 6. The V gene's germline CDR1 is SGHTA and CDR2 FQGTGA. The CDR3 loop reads CASSLTSGVLTGELFF. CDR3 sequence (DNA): TGTGCCAGCAGCCTGACTAGCGGGGTCCTCACCGGGGAGCTGTTTTTT.

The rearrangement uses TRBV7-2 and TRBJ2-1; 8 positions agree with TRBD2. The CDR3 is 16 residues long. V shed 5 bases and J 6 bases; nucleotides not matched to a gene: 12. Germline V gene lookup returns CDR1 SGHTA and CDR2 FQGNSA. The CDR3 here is CASSALTGTRSNEQFF. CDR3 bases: TGTGCCAGCAGCGCCCTGACCGGGACTAGGAGCAATGAGCAGTTCTTC.

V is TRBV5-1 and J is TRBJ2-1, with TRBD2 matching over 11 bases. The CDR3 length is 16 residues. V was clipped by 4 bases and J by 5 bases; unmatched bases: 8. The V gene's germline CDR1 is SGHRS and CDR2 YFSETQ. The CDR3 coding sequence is TGCGCCAGCAGCACCCCCACTAGCGGGGGAAACAATGAGCAGTTCTTC. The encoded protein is CASSTPTSGGNNEQFF.